Sequencing of this T cell receptor (beta chain) was carried out in a study of neurological immune-mediated disorders. Germline V gene lookup returns CDR1 SGHDT and CDR2 YYEEEE. V was trimmed by 0 bases and J by 4 bases, leaving 10 bases between them. This CDR3 comprises 14 residues. This clonotype was picked up many times. The time point here: longitudinal time-point 2. TCRdb re-analysed the 5' RACE reads in MiXCR, keeping a single row per CDR3 protein. The sample carries about 90,000 distinct CDR3 sequences, approximately 13% recorded once. The chain couples TRBV5-6 to TRBJ1-1; no clear D gene. This TCR derives from a female donor with HTLV-1-associated myelopathy (HAM/TSP). Sequencing input: PBMCs. CDR3 coding DNA: TGTGCCAGCAGCTTGGCCTCGAAGACCACTGAAGCTTTCTTT. This encodes CASSLASKTTEAFF.